Each of the 24 T cell receptor beta chains below was sequenced from the same sample in a study of cytomegalovirus exposure and HLA in healthy donors. PCR primers comprised 60 Vbeta and 13 Jbeta primers. Assay used: immunoSEQ multiplex PCR; TCRdb lists only in-frame clones, some missing. The table includes about 120,000 clones, over 60% detected once. Material: PBMCs. The receptors derive from a woman aged 40 to 50 in good health and CMV-seropositive.

The genes are TRBV4-1 and TRBJ2-7, with a weak D call TRBD1 (5 bases). The CDR3 is 16 residues long. The germline CDR1 and CDR2 sequences are MGHRA and YSYEKL. The V gene lost 0 bases and the J gene lost 0 bases, with 12 bases spanning the gap. The CDR3 DNA is TGCGCCAGCAGCCAAGAAGGGGATTTGATCTCCTACGAGCAGTACTTC. Amino acid sequence: CASSQEGDLISYEQYF.

There are a few counts of this clone. The CDR3 DNA sequence: TGCGCCAGCAGCTTGGAGGACAGGGGGCTTGCAGCTTTCTTT. Amino acids: CASSLEDRGLAAFF. The chain combines TRBV5-1 with TRBJ1-1; 11 positions match TRBD1. The CDR3 spans 14 residues. Germline CDR1 and CDR2: SGHRS and YFSETQ. V was pared by 0 bases and J by 10 bases, with 5 bases of the junction left unmatched.

The genes are TRBV29-1 and TRBJ2-3; D perhaps matches TRBD1 (5 bases). Deletions cut 5 bases from V and 0 bases from J, with 12 bases between. The V gene's germline CDR1 is SQVTM and CDR2 ANQGSEA. The CDR3 loop spans 14 amino acids. The CDR3 DNA reads TGCAGCGTTTTGCCCTCAGGGAGCACAGATACGCAGTATTTT. Its protein is CSVLPSGSTDTQYF.

CDR3 bases: TGTGCCAGCAGTGAACGACTAGCGGGGTTCAAATGGGCCCAGTACTTC. The encoded protein is CASSERLAGFKWAQYF. J is TRBJ2-5 and V is TRBV2; 11 positions match TRBD2. J gave up 9 bases and V 2 bases, and 11 bases lay outside the gene matches. Germline loops: CDR1 SNHLY, CDR2 FYNNEI. There are 16 residues in the CDR3.

The rearrangement joins TRBV29-1 to TRBJ2-2; D gene unclear. Per germline, CDR1 SQVTM and CDR2 ANQGSEA. CDR3 length: 13 amino acids. The V and J ends lost 2 bases and 1 base respectively, with 5 bases between them. CDR3 residues: CSVEQENTGELFF. DNA for the CDR3: TGCAGCGTTGAACAGGAGAACACCGGGGAGCTGTTTTTT.

The chain has TRBV2 and TRBJ1-1; 9 bases match TRBD1. The trim removed 5 bases at V and 2 bases at J, leaving 3 bases unmatched. CDR1 and CDR2 (germline): SNHLY, FYNNEI. The CDR3 has 14 amino acids. CDR3 residues: CASSPQGANTEAFF. In DNA, the CDR3 is TGTGCCAGCAGTCCACAGGGGGCAAACACTGAAGCTTTCTTT. The full variable domain, its missing parts supplied by reference TRBV2 and TRBJ1-1, is EPEVTQTPSHQVTQMGQEVILRCVPISNHLYFYWYRQILGQKVEFLVSFYNNEISEKSEIFDDQFSVERPDGSNFTLKIRSTKLEDSAMYFCASSPQGANTEAFFGQGTRLTVV.

V gene TRBV29-1 combines with J gene TRBJ1-4; D is possibly TRBD1 (6 bases). The V gene lost 5 bases and the J gene lost 0 bases, with 10 bases spanning the gap. The germline CDR1 and CDR2 sequences are SQVTM and ANQGSEA. This CDR3 contains 14 residues. For the CDR3, the DNA is TGCAGCGTTTCCAGGGGTACAACTAATGAAAAACTGTTTTTT. Translation: CSVSRGTTNEKLFF.

This clone has only one observation. This chain connects TRBV7-2 to TRBJ2-7; D not certain. Germline loops: CDR1 SGHTA, CDR2 FQGNSA. CDR3 length equals 14 residues. V shed 1 base and J shed 6 bases, with 13 bases lying between them. The CDR3 DNA follows: TGTGCCAGCAGCTTAGTTCTAGAGTACGGCGAGCAGTACTTC. It specifies CASSLVLEYGEQYF. Looking up the rest from reference TRBV7-2 and TRBJ2-7 gives the full variable domain: GAGVSQSPSNKVTEKGKDVELRCDPISGHTALYWYRQSLGQGLEFLIYFQGNSAPDKSGLPSDRFSAERTGGSVSTLTIQRTQQEDSAVYLCASSLVLEYGEQYFGPGTRLTVT.

The chain uses TRBV19 and TRBJ2-5; D might be TRBD1 (5 bases). The CDR3 consists of 14 residues. V dropped 5 bases and J dropped 4 bases, with 14 bases sitting between them. CDR1 and CDR2 (germline): LNHDA, SQIVND (reference sequence). For the CDR3, the DNA is TGTGCCAGTAGTTCCAGGGAAGGTAGAGAGACCCAGTACTTC. Amino acids: CASSSREGRETQYF.

The gene calls are TRBV7-8 and TRBJ2-2; D not certain. CDR1 is SGHVS, CDR2 FQNEAQ, per germline. Trimming shortened V by 1 base and J by 7 bases, and 10 bases separated the two germline ends. CDR3 length: 14 amino acids. The CDR3 is CASSLDRTSGELFF. CDR3 in DNA: TGTGCCAGCAGCTTAGACAGAACCAGCGGGGAGCTGTTTTTT.

The chain employs TRBV7-2 and TRBJ1-5; 9 positions match TRBD1. The CDR3 extends over 14 amino acids. Germline CDR1 reads SGHTA; CDR2 reads FQGNSA. The V segment lost 5 bases and the J segment 6 bases; nucleotides outside the gene matches: 5. The DNA of the CDR3 is TGTGCCAGCAGCACGGGACAGGGAAGTCAGCCCCAGCATTTT. Protein sequence: CASSTGQGSQPQHF.

The chain employs TRBV6-5 and TRBJ1-1; 9 bases match TRBD1. There are 15 residues in the CDR3. J was trimmed by 5 bases and V by 4 bases; bases with no gene match: 8. Germline CDR1 is MNHEY and CDR2 is SVGAGI. CDR3 DNA sequence: TGTGCCAGCAGTTCCCCGACAGGGGGGGAAACTGAAGCTTTCTTT. This sequence encodes CASSSPTGGETEAFF.

Worth noting for this clone: The sample has other DNA sequences that encode this CDR3 too. The chain combines TRBV9 with TRBJ2-5; 11 nucleotides agree with TRBD2. V gave up 3 bases and J gave up 3 bases; unmatched junction bases: 1. CDR1 and CDR2 (germline): SGDLS, YYNGEE. The CDR3 is made up of 14 amino acids. The CDR3 reads CASSEGLAEETQYF. CDR3 nucleotide sequence: TGTGCCAGCAGCGAGGGACTAGCGGAAGAGACCCAGTACTTC.

This clone was seen a few times. This chain joins TRBV6-5 and TRBJ2-3; TRBD2 matches 14 bases. The junction had 8 bases not matched to a gene; V was cut back by 5 bases and J by 10 bases. The CDR3 consists of 15 residues. CDR1 MNHEY and CDR2 SVGAGI come from the germline V gene. CDR3 protein: CASSRLAGGSAAQYF. The CDR3 DNA is TGTGCCAGCAGTCGACTAGCGGGGGGGTCCGCGGCGCAGTATTTT.

The gene calls are TRBV28 and TRBJ1-2; D is unresolved. Trimming left V 7 bases short and J 0 bases short, with 9 bases between. The CDR3 extends over 13 amino acids. The germline V gene has CDR1 MDHEN and CDR2 SYDVKM. This chain's CDR3 is CASNGLPNYGYTF. The CDR3 DNA follows: TGTGCCAGCAATGGACTCCCTAACTATGGCTACACCTTC.

This clone came up a few times. The genes are TRBV7-9 and TRBJ1-1, with a possible D match to TRBD1 (6 bases). Germline V gene sequence: CDR1 SEHNR, CDR2 FQNEAQ (reference sequence). Trimming removed 4 bases at V and 5 bases at J, with 11 bases between. CDR3 length: 13 residues. CDR3 residues: CASSSEGGTEAFF. The CDR3, as DNA: TGTGCCAGCAGCTCGGAGGGGGGGACTGAAGCTTTCTTT.

V and J are TRBV5-4 and TRBJ2-7; 7 bases map to TRBD2. V shed 4 bases and J 5 bases; nucleotides not matched to a gene: 6. The CDR3 runs 13 residues. From germline, CDR1 is SGHNT and CDR2 YYREEE (reference sequence). In DNA form, the CDR3 reads TGTGCCAGCAGCGGAACTAGCGATGACGAGCAGTACTTC. Protein sequence: CASSGTSDDEQYF. The full variable domain, completed using reference TRBV5-4 and TRBJ2-7, is ETGVTQSPTHLIKTRGQQVTLRCSSQSGHNTVSWYQQALGQGPQFIFQYYREEENGRGNFPPRFSGLQFPNYSSELNVNALELDDSALYLCASSGTSDDEQYFGPGTRLTVT.

The chain recombines TRBV6-6 with TRBJ2-1; a possible D gene is TRBD1 (5 bases). The CDR3 loop spans 15 amino acids. The V gene's germline CDR1 is MNHNY and CDR2 SVGAGI (reference sequence). V gave up 2 bases and J gave up 2 bases, with 10 bases separating them. Here the CDR3 reads CASSYPTGTYNEQFF. The CDR3 DNA reads TGTGCCAGCAGTTACCCAACAGGTACCTACAATGAGCAGTTCTTC.

The chain links TRBV20-1 to TRBJ1-1; D possibly corresponds to TRBD1 (5 bases). The CDR3 is 11 residues long. Between the trimmed V and J ends, which lost 3 bases and 4 bases, there was a span of 6 bases. CDR1 is DFQATT and CDR2 is SNEGSKA in the germline V gene (reference sequence). DNA for the CDR3: TGCAGTGCTAGGGGGGGCACTGAAGCTTTCTTT. Amino acids: CSARGGTEAFF.

This clone was seen once. The V gene is TRBV11-2, the J gene TRBJ1-6; 7 nucleotides align to TRBD1. This CDR3 has 14 residues. Germline loops: CDR1 SGHAT, CDR2 FQNNGV. The V gene end was trimmed by 2 bases and the J gene end by 7 bases; junction bases not matched to a gene: 2. CDR3 in amino acids: CASSLTGANSPLHF. The CDR3 bases are TGTGCCAGCAGCTTAACAGGGGCGAATTCACCCCTCCACTTT.

The chain carries TRBV9 and TRBJ2-1; TRBD2 agrees at 7 bases. Germline V lookup: CDR1 SGDLS, CDR2 YYNGEE. Trimming at V came to 2 bases and at J to 0 bases, leaving 2 bases not matched to a gene. This CDR3 spans 15 amino acids. DNA of the CDR3: TGTGCCAGCAGCGTCAGGGACTACTCCTACAATGAGCAGTTCTTC. It yields the protein CASSVRDYSYNEQFF.

The chain recombines TRBV29-1 with TRBJ1-4; 7 positions agree with TRBD1. V was pared by 6 bases and J by 3 bases, with 7 bases of the junction left unmatched. Germline-derived CDR1 and CDR2 are SQVTM and ANQGSEA. This CDR3 spans 14 amino acids. The CDR3 protein is CSVATGTANEKLFF. CDR3 DNA sequence: TGCAGCGTGGCAACCGGGACAGCTAATGAAAAACTGTTTTTT. Complete variable domain (other parts from reference TRBV29-1 and TRBJ1-4): SAVISQKPSRDICQRGTSLTIQCQVDSQVTMMFWYRQQPGQSLTLIATANQGSEATYESGFVIDKFPISRPNLTFSTLTVSNMSPEDSSIYLCSVATGTANEKLFFGSGTQLSVL.

This clone was seen a handful of times. This sequence joins TRBV10-3 and TRBJ2-1, with D perhaps matching TRBD2 (7 bases). Germline V gene sequence: CDR1 ENHRY, CDR2 SYGVKD. The CDR3 is 13 residues long. Trimming took off 10 bases at V and 4 bases at J, with 14 bases between the two ends. The CDR3: CATEGGEYNEQFF. The CDR3 DNA sequence: TGTGCCACCGAAGGGGGGGAGTACAATGAGCAGTTCTTC.

This chain connects TRBV11-2 to TRBJ1-1; D is possibly TRBD1 (6 bases). V gave up 1 base and J gave up 2 bases, with 17 bases separating them. Germline V gene lookup returns CDR1 SGHAT and CDR2 FQNNGV. The CDR3 runs to 17 residues. As DNA, the CDR3 is TGTGCCAGCAGCTTAGTAGGGGGACGACAATTAAACACTGAAGCTTTCTTT. Protein: CASSLVGGRQLNTEAFF. Looking up the rest from reference TRBV11-2 and TRBJ1-1 gives the full variable domain: EAGVAQSPRYKIIEKRQSVAFWCNPISGHATLYWYQQILGQGPKLLIQFQNNGVVDDSQLPKDRFSAERLKGVDSTLKIQPAKLEDSAVYLCASSLVGGRQLNTEAFFGQGTRLTVV.